This T cell receptor (beta chain) was captured in a study of CD8 T cells in Susac syndrome. The CDR3 has 12 amino acids. Trimming stripped 3 bases from V and 2 bases from J, with 3 bases between. Germline V gene sequence: CDR1 SEHNR, CDR2 FQNEAQ (reference sequence). The sample holds one count of this clonotype. Sequencing of TCR beta, carried out with a high-throughput approach, was applied to CD8+ and CD4+ T cells from the blood. The multiple sclerosis controls, all treatment-naive patients, had relapsing-remitting disease that was stable or active. The authors reverse transcribed roughly 0.5 to 1 ug RNA with random hexamers. TCRdb processed the immunoSEQ multiplex PCR reads anew with MiXCR; each CDR3 protein has one entry. The data contain 250,000 to 300,000 distinct CDR3 sequences, roughly 85% of them singletons.

The chain has TRBV7-9 and TRBJ2-3, with D unresolved. The clonotype originates from a human donor with multiple sclerosis. Sequenced sample: CD8+ T cells from PBMCs. The CDR3 region is CASSFDTDTQYF. The CDR3 coding sequence is TGTGCCAGCAGCTTCGACACAGATACGCAGTATTTT.